A selection of T cell receptor beta chains follows, all from one sample in a study of shared clonotypes between healthy human individuals. Sequencing used immunoSEQ multiplex PCR; TCRdb keeps in-frame clones, though not all of them. The table has more than 900,000 clones, around 78% seen once; the top ten hold roughly 0.61%. Sequencing input: memory CD4+ T cells from PBMCs. The receptors shown here come from a man between 18 and 29 years old in good health. Some clones in this sample may be carry-over from other donors' samples. Both conserved end residues are part of each CDR3. Fields, in order: V gene, J gene, D gene, clone size, CDR3 DNA, CDR3 protein. The D gene is left open where the match is weak. Rows may omit the clone size; those that give it use once, few, many or a size class.

v_call: TRBV6-1; j_call: TRBJ2-7; d_call: TRBD2; clone_size: -; cdr3_nt: TGTGCCAGCAGTGGCGCGGGAGGGCTCGAGCAGTACTTC; cdr3_aa: CASSGAGGLEQYF
v_call: TRBV5-8; j_call: TRBJ2-5; d_call: TRBD2; clone_size: -; cdr3_nt: TGTGCCAGCAGCTTTTGGGGGGGAGAGACCCAGTACTTC; cdr3_aa: CASSFWGGETQYF
v_call: TRBV27; j_call: TRBJ2-7; d_call: -; clone_size: once; cdr3_nt: TGTGCCAGCAGTTTCGGCAGGATCGGTGGCGAGCAGTACTTC; cdr3_aa: CASSFGRIGGEQYF
v_call: TRBV7-8; j_call: TRBJ2-2; d_call: -; clone_size: -; cdr3_nt: TGTGCCAGCAGCTCCCGACAGCCCCATAACACCGGGGAGCTGTTTTTT; cdr3_aa: CASSSRQPHNTGELFF
v_call: TRBV28; j_call: TRBJ2-5; d_call: -; clone_size: -; cdr3_nt: TGTGCCAGCAGTGCTACTGGGACACTAGGAGAGACCCAGTACTTC; cdr3_aa: CASSATGTLGETQYF
v_call: TRBV7-2; j_call: TRBJ2-2; d_call: TRBD1; clone_size: few; cdr3_nt: TGTGCCAGCAGCCCACCGACAGGGTTGGGAACCGGGGAGCTGTTTTTT; cdr3_aa: CASSPPTGLGTGELFF
v_call: TRBV4-2; j_call: TRBJ2-7; d_call: TRBD1; clone_size: once; cdr3_nt: TGTGCCAGCAGCCGACCGGGACAGGGGGCGGGTGAGCAGTACTTC; cdr3_aa: CASSRPGQGAGEQYF
v_call: TRBV11-2; j_call: TRBJ2-3; d_call: -; clone_size: -; cdr3_nt: TGTGCCAGCAAAATGACACACACAGATACGCAGTATTTT; cdr3_aa: CASKMTHTDTQYF
v_call: TRBV4-2; j_call: TRBJ1-4; d_call: -; clone_size: -; cdr3_nt: TGTGCCAGCAGCCACGACAGGACGGAAAAACTGTTTTTT; cdr3_aa: CASSHDRTEKLFF
v_call: TRBV29-1; j_call: TRBJ2-7; d_call: -; clone_size: -; cdr3_nt: TGCAGCGTGGGACTCGACGAGCAGTACTTC; cdr3_aa: CSVGLDEQYF
v_call: TRBV28; j_call: TRBJ2-7; d_call: -; clone_size: -; cdr3_nt: TGTGCCAGCAGTTTTGTCCCTGGCGAGCAGTACTTC; cdr3_aa: CASSFVPGEQYF
v_call: TRBV5-4; j_call: TRBJ1-6; d_call: TRBD1; clone_size: -; cdr3_nt: TGTGCCAGCAGCCTACAGGGGGTCTATAATTCACCCCTCCACTTT; cdr3_aa: CASSLQGVYNSPLHF
v_call: TRBV5-1; j_call: TRBJ1-1; d_call: TRBD1; clone_size: once; cdr3_nt: TGCGCCAGCAGCTTGGAGACAGGGGCCACTGAAGCTTTCTTT; cdr3_aa: CASSLETGATEAFF
v_call: TRBV2; j_call: TRBJ2-1; d_call: TRBD2; clone_size: -; cdr3_nt: TGTGCCAGCAGGCCCCGGACTAGGGCTGAGGAGCAGTTCTTC; cdr3_aa: CASRPRTRAEEQFF
v_call: TRBV27; j_call: TRBJ1-2; d_call: -; clone_size: -; cdr3_nt: TGTGCCAGCAGTTTATCTTGGAGGGCCTATGGCTACACCTTC; cdr3_aa: CASSLSWRAYGYTF
v_call: TRBV27; j_call: TRBJ2-3; d_call: TRBD2; clone_size: once; cdr3_nt: TGTGCCAGCAGTCGTTCCCCGACTAGCGGGGGCACAGATACGCAGTATTTT; cdr3_aa: CASSRSPTSGGTDTQYF
v_call: TRBV15; j_call: TRBJ2-1; d_call: TRBD2; clone_size: -; cdr3_nt: TGTGCCACCAGCGGCGACCCAAGACTAGCGGGTCACAATGAGCAGTTCTTC; cdr3_aa: CATSGDPRLAGHNEQFF
v_call: TRBV6-1; j_call: TRBJ1-5; d_call: TRBD1; clone_size: few; cdr3_nt: TGTGCCAGCAACGCCCCGACAGGGGGACAGCCCCAGCATTTT; cdr3_aa: CASNAPTGGQPQHF
v_call: TRBV29-1; j_call: TRBJ1-5; d_call: TRBD1; clone_size: -; cdr3_nt: TGCAGCGTCCTCGGGACAGACAATCAGCCCCAGCATTTT; cdr3_aa: CSVLGTDNQPQHF
v_call: TRBV5-1; j_call: TRBJ2-7; d_call: -; clone_size: -; cdr3_nt: TGCGCCAGCAGCTTGGAGCGCCACATCTCCTACGAGCAGTACTTC; cdr3_aa: CASSLERHISYEQYF
v_call: TRBV28; j_call: TRBJ1-5; d_call: TRBD1; clone_size: -; cdr3_nt: TGTGCCAGCAGTCCCTCCGGACAGGACAATCAGCCCCAGCATTTT; cdr3_aa: CASSPSGQDNQPQHF
v_call: TRBV4-2; j_call: TRBJ1-5; d_call: TRBD1; clone_size: -; cdr3_nt: TGTGCCAGCAGCCCGGGACAGGGGCATCAGCCCCAGCATTTT; cdr3_aa: CASSPGQGHQPQHF
v_call: TRBV7-9; j_call: TRBJ2-7; d_call: -; clone_size: -; cdr3_nt: TGTGCCAGCAGCTTAGTGGCGGGCGATAATCCCTACGAGCAGTACTTC; cdr3_aa: CASSLVAGDNPYEQYF
v_call: TRBV5-3; j_call: TRBJ1-5; d_call: -; clone_size: -; cdr3_nt: TGTGCCAGAGTGGACGGGTGCGGCAATCAGCCCCAGCATTTT; cdr3_aa: CARVDGCGNQPQHF
v_call: TRBV30; j_call: TRBJ1-1; d_call: -; clone_size: -; cdr3_nt: TGTGCCTGGAGTGTAGGTGATGGCACTGAAGCTTTCTTT; cdr3_aa: CAWSVGDGTEAFF
v_call: TRBV19; j_call: TRBJ2-3; d_call: -; clone_size: -; cdr3_nt: TGTGCCAGTAGTCTGGACTACCTTAGCACAGATACGCAGTATTTT; cdr3_aa: CASSLDYLSTDTQYF
v_call: TRBV29-1; j_call: TRBJ2-3; d_call: TRBD2; clone_size: -; cdr3_nt: TGCAGCGTGAACCCGGGACTAAATCCAGATACGCAGTATTTT; cdr3_aa: CSVNPGLNPDTQYF
v_call: TRBV28; j_call: TRBJ2-3; d_call: -; clone_size: -; cdr3_nt: TGTGCCAGCAGTATCTCAGGGGGGTACGCTAGCACAGATACGCAGTATTTT; cdr3_aa: CASSISGGYASTDTQYF
v_call: TRBV18; j_call: TRBJ2-1; d_call: TRBD2; clone_size: -; cdr3_nt: TGTGCCAGCTCACCACGCATGAGGGGCGGGAGGGCCCACGATGAGCAGTTCTTC; cdr3_aa: CASSPRMRGGRAHDEQFF
v_call: TRBV6-1; j_call: TRBJ2-7; d_call: TRBD2; clone_size: -; cdr3_nt: TGTGCCAGCAACCAAGAAGCGGGAGCCTACGAGCAGTACTTC; cdr3_aa: CASNQEAGAYEQYF
v_call: TRBV6-1; j_call: TRBJ2-5; d_call: -; clone_size: -; cdr3_nt: TGTGCCAGCAGTTCAGGGGGGACCCCCCAAGAGACCCAGTACTTC; cdr3_aa: CASSSGGTPQETQYF
v_call: TRBV18; j_call: TRBJ2-5; d_call: -; clone_size: -; cdr3_nt: TGTGCCAGCTCACTCGGGAACCAAGAGACCCAGTACTTC; cdr3_aa: CASSLGNQETQYF
v_call: TRBV5-5; j_call: TRBJ2-7; d_call: TRBD2; clone_size: -; cdr3_nt: TGTGCCAGCGGAGAGGGCCCCGGGAGGTCCTACGAGCAGTACTTC; cdr3_aa: CASGEGPGRSYEQYF
v_call: TRBV2; j_call: TRBJ1-1; d_call: -; clone_size: few; cdr3_nt: TGTGCCAGCAGTCGGGAGAACACTGAAGCTTTCTTT; cdr3_aa: CASSRENTEAFF
v_call: TRBV18; j_call: TRBJ1-1; d_call: -; clone_size: -; cdr3_nt: TGTGCCAGCTCACCAGGGGGCGAGAACACTGAAGCTTTCTTT; cdr3_aa: CASSPGGENTEAFF
v_call: TRBV29-1; j_call: TRBJ2-2; d_call: TRBD2; clone_size: -; cdr3_nt: TGCAGCGTCCCTCCAGCGGGAGGGGCGAACACCGGGGAGCTGTTTTTT; cdr3_aa: CSVPPAGGANTGELFF
v_call: TRBV4-1; j_call: TRBJ2-4; d_call: -; clone_size: -; cdr3_nt: TGCGCCAGCAGCCAAGACGGAGGTTCCTATTCCTTTCAGTACTTC; cdr3_aa: CASSQDGGSYSFQYF
v_call: TRBV18; j_call: TRBJ2-7; d_call: TRBD2; clone_size: -; cdr3_nt: TGTGCCAGCTCGAAAACTAGCGAACCCTACGAGCAGTACTTC; cdr3_aa: CASSKTSEPYEQYF
v_call: TRBV2; j_call: TRBJ2-4; d_call: -; clone_size: -; cdr3_nt: TGTGCCAGCAGTGGCGCGGGACAGTTAGCCAAAAACATTCAGTACTTC; cdr3_aa: CASSGAGQLAKNIQYF
v_call: TRBV28; j_call: TRBJ1-5; d_call: -; clone_size: few; cdr3_nt: TGTGCCAGCAGTTCCCTGTCTTTCAGGGGCTCAGGGCAGCCCCAGCATTTT; cdr3_aa: CASSSLSFRGSGQPQHF
v_call: TRBV14; j_call: TRBJ1-1; d_call: TRBD1; clone_size: -; cdr3_nt: TGTGCCAGCAGCCACTGGGGGACAGGGGGCACTGAAGCTTTCTTT; cdr3_aa: CASSHWGTGGTEAFF
v_call: TRBV30; j_call: TRBJ1-5; d_call: -; clone_size: -; cdr3_nt: TGTGCCTGGAGTTTTTCGGGCACGGATCAGCCCCAGCATTTT; cdr3_aa: CAWSFSGTDQPQHF
v_call: TRBV2; j_call: TRBJ2-5; d_call: -; clone_size: -; cdr3_nt: TGTGCCAGCAAGGGGGTTCAAGAGACCCAGTACTTC; cdr3_aa: CASKGVQETQYF
v_call: TRBV7-2; j_call: TRBJ1-2; d_call: -; clone_size: -; cdr3_nt: TGTGCCAGCAGCCCGGACTCCGTTCAGGGGCGCGGCTATGGCTACACCTTC; cdr3_aa: CASSPDSVQGRGYGYTF
v_call: TRBV9; j_call: TRBJ2-1; d_call: TRBD2; clone_size: once; cdr3_nt: TGTGCCAGCAGCGTAGCTAGGAGCGGGAGAGGGAGCAATGAGCAGTTCTTC; cdr3_aa: CASSVARSGRGSNEQFF
v_call: TRBV27; j_call: TRBJ2-7; d_call: -; clone_size: -; cdr3_nt: TGTGCCAGCACCTCGATAATGCGGCAGGGGCACTCCTACGAGCAGTACTTC; cdr3_aa: CASTSIMRQGHSYEQYF
v_call: TRBV7-9; j_call: TRBJ1-4; d_call: -; clone_size: -; cdr3_nt: TGTGCCAGCAGTTTGGGAGGGTTAGGTGAAAAACTGTTTTTT; cdr3_aa: CASSLGGLGEKLFF
v_call: TRBV18; j_call: TRBJ2-2; d_call: -; clone_size: -; cdr3_nt: TGTGCCAGCTCACTAAGGTTCGGGAACACCGGGGAGCTGTTTTTT; cdr3_aa: CASSLRFGNTGELFF